The next 20 T cell receptor beta chains were all read from a single sample in a study of control samples from healthy donors and cancer patients. Data came from immunoSEQ multiplex PCR; TCRdb stores just in-frame clones and leaves some out. Of 150,000 to 200,000 clones listed, roughly 92% are singletons. Material for sequencing was blood. Source of these receptors: a man aged 30-40 years in good health.

This chain joins TRBV29-1 and TRBJ2-3; D is unclear. The CDR3 is 15 amino acids. V lost 5 bases to trimming and J lost 0 bases, with 15 bases between them. Germline assignment: CDR1 SQVTM and CDR2 ANQGSEA. This CDR3 is CSVPHRQISTDTQYF. The CDR3 nucleotides read TGCAGCGTTCCCCACAGACAAATTAGCACAGATACGCAGTATTTT.

Comment on this clone: Germline and junction disagree at one end, which may indicate a read error. The chain is built from TRBV5-4 and TRBJ2-6; 11 bases fit TRBD2. CDR3 length: 18 amino acids. Germline V lookup: CDR1 SGHNT, CDR2 YYREEE (reference sequence). CDR3 amino acids: CASNLVPLAGDGANVLTF. DNA of the CDR3: TGTGCCAGCAACTTGGTCCCACTAGCGGGAGATGGGGCCAACGTCCTGACTTTC.

The chain couples TRBV7-7 to TRBJ1-3, with D perhaps matching TRBD1 (6 bases). The CDR3 runs 20 residues. Trimming removed 5 bases from V and 4 bases from J, with 30 bases in between. Per germline, CDR1 SSHAT and CDR2 FNYEAQ (reference sequence). CDR3 amino acids: CASSGPALPGHPQLGNTIYF. CDR3 nucleotides: TGTGCCAGCAGCGGCCCCGCCCTTCCGGGACACCCACAACTGGGAAACACCATATATTTT.

This clone was recorded only once. The CDR3, as DNA: TGTGCCAGCCAGGGCTACTCCTACGAGCAGTACTTC. This sequence encodes CASQGYSYEQYF. The rearrangement joins TRBV6-6 to TRBJ2-7, with a possible D match to TRBD1 (5 bases). The CDR3 covers 12 residues. V lost 8 bases, J lost 0 bases, and 8 bases lay in between. Looked up from germline, CDR1 is MNHNY and CDR2 is SVGAGI (reference sequence).

This sequence joins TRBV19 and TRBJ2-3; unclear D gene. The V gene lost 10 bases and the J gene lost 2 bases, with 13 bases spanning the gap. CDR1 is LNHDA, CDR2 SQIVND, per germline (reference sequence). The CDR3 runs 13 residues. CDR3 amino acids: CATRHSHTDTQYF. CDR3 bases: TGTGCCACCCGGCACAGTCACACAGATACGCAGTATTTT.

The count of this clone is one. The V call is TRBV5-1, the J call TRBJ2-2, with D hard to call. The CDR3 has 14 amino acids. Germline V CDR1 and CDR2: SGHRS, YFSETQ. V gave up 0 bases and J gave up 4 bases, with 7 bases separating them. CDR3 bases: TGCGCCAGCAGCTTGGCAGGCATCACCGGGGAGCTGTTTTTT. Amino acid sequence: CASSLAGITGELFF.

The rearrangement links TRBV6-6 to TRBJ2-7; D not resolved. Germline V gives CDR1 MNHNY, CDR2 SVGAGI (reference sequence). This CDR3 region has 14 residues. V shed 5 bases and J shed 2 bases, with 13 bases lying between them. Here the CDR3 DNA reads TGTGCCAGCAGTCCCCTGGACGCCACCTACGAGCAGTACTTC. It specifies CASSPLDATYEQYF.

J is TRBJ2-7 and V is TRBV20-1; D is unclear. The V end lost 3 bases, the J end lost 3 bases, and 6 bases lay between the germline ends. The CDR3 is made up of 11 amino acids. Germline V gene data show CDR1 as DFQATT and CDR2 as SNEGSKA (reference sequence). The CDR3 spells CSARRRYEQYF. CDR3 DNA: TGCAGTGCTAGGCGGCGCTACGAGCAGTACTTC.

This clone was counted a single time. V is TRBV12-3 or TRBV12-4 and J is TRBJ1-1; possible D gene TRBD1, 5 bases. The CDR3 totals 13 residues. Deletions cut 5 bases from V and 8 bases from J, with 15 bases between. CDR3 coding DNA: TGTGCCAGCAGTCCAGGGACGCCAAAAGAAGCTTTCTTT. This codes for CASSPGTPKEAFF.

The chain employs TRBV6-8 and TRBJ2-1, with 8 positions matching TRBD1. The V gene's germline CDR1 is MNHGY and CDR2 SAAAGT. This CDR3 is built from 16 residues. The junction had 5 bases not matched to a gene; V was cut back by 2 bases and J by 2 bases. The DNA for the CDR3 is TGTGCCAGCAGTTACCAAGTACAGGGGGCCTACAATGAGCAGTTCTTC. Translated: CASSYQVQGAYNEQFF.

A single count supports this clone. J is TRBJ2-3 and V is TRBV7-9; no firm D call. The V end lost 1 base, the J end lost 3 bases, and 11 bases lay between the germline ends. The CDR3 is 15 amino acids. CDR1 is SEHNR, CDR2 FQNEAQ, per germline (reference sequence). The CDR3 is CASSLGYLGTDTQYF. In DNA, the CDR3 is TGTGCCAGCAGCTTAGGTTATCTGGGGACAGATACGCAGTATTTT.

The rearrangement links TRBV4-1 to TRBJ2-5; no definite D call. V dropped 1 base and J dropped 2 bases, with 11 bases sitting between them. Germline V CDR1 and CDR2: MGHRA, YSYEKL. There are 15 residues in the CDR3. CDR3 protein: CASSQGSGFQETQYF. For the CDR3, the DNA is TGCGCCAGCAGCCAAGGGTCGGGCTTTCAAGAGACCCAGTACTTC.

The rearrangement links TRBV11-2 to TRBJ1-5; no clear D. The CDR3 totals 15 residues. The germline gives CDR1 SGHAT, CDR2 FQNNGV. V was cut by 2 bases and J by 2 bases, with 10 bases left in between. The CDR3 nucleotides are TGTGCCAGCAGCTTACAGGATTTTGGCAATCAGCCCCAGCATTTT. Protein product: CASSLQDFGNQPQHF.

The V call is TRBV29-1, the J call TRBJ2-2; D is possibly TRBD1 (6 bases). Germline CDR1 reads SQVTM; CDR2 reads ANQGSEA. V was cut by 6 bases and J by 4 bases, with 18 bases left in between. The CDR3 has 15 residues. The CDR3 loop reads CSVTRWGPGTGELFF. The CDR3 nucleotides are TGCAGCGTCACCCGGTGGGGGCCAGGCACCGGGGAGCTGTTTTTT.

The V gene is TRBV28, the J gene TRBJ2-6; possible D gene TRBD1, 6 bases. CDR1 MDHEN and CDR2 SYDVKM come from the germline V gene. The CDR3 totals 16 residues. V shed 9 bases and J shed 0 bases, with 15 bases lying between them. The CDR3 DNA follows: TGTGCCAGTCGCGTTGGGGGCGCCTCTGGGGCCAACGTCCTGACTTTC. Translating gives CASRVGGASGANVLTF.

This chain links TRBV6-6 with TRBJ1-2; D not resolved. Trimming took 4 bases from V and 0 from J, leaving 12 bases between them. This CDR3 is 15 amino acids long. In germline, CDR1 is MNHNY, CDR2 SVGAGI (reference sequence). CDR3 coding DNA: TGTGCCAGCAGTTCCAGGACGTCCTCTAACTATGGCTACACCTTC. This codes for CASSSRTSSNYGYTF.

J is TRBJ2-5 and V is TRBV5-1; a weak D match, TRBD1 (7 bases). Between the trimmed V and J ends, which lost 2 bases and 5 bases, there was a span of 16 bases. The CDR3 is 15 amino acids. CDR1 is SGHRS and CDR2 is YFSETQ in the germline V gene. The CDR3, as DNA: TGCGCCAGCAGCTTACAGGGGCCCGGGGGTGAGACCCAGTACTTC. This gives the protein CASSLQGPGGETQYF.

Notes on this clone: Other DNA sequences in the same sample also yield this CDR3. The V and J genes are TRBV5-1 and TRBJ1-1, with D perhaps TRBD1 (6 bases). Germline CDR1 reads SGHRS; CDR2 reads YFSETQ. V dropped 0 bases and J dropped 4 bases, with 7 bases sitting between them. This CDR3 is built from 13 residues. The CDR3 loop reads CASSLGGGTEAFF. DNA of the CDR3: TGCGCCAGCAGCTTGGGAGGGGGCACTGAAGCTTTCTTT.

The genes are TRBV18 and TRBJ1-1, with 7 bases fitting TRBD1. This CDR3 is 16 amino acids long. The germline V gene encodes CDR1 KGHSH and CDR2 LQKENI. The V segment lost 3 bases and the J segment 5 bases; nucleotides outside the gene matches: 12. The CDR3 protein is CASSPTDRAYGTEAFF. The CDR3 region has the DNA TGTGCCAGCTCACCCACAGACAGGGCATATGGGACTGAAGCTTTCTTT.

This chain joins TRBV3-1 (or the pseudogene TRBV3-2) and TRBJ2-7; 11 bases agree with TRBD1. V shed 4 bases, J shed 6 bases, and the junction held 5 bases outside the gene matches. CDR3 length: 14 residues. Germline loops: CDR1 LGHDT, CDR2 YNNKEL (reference sequence). DNA of the CDR3: TGTGCCAGCAGCCGCTCAGGGACAGGGGGCGAGCAGTACTTC. Its translation is CASSRSGTGGEQYF.